Below are 9 T cell receptor beta chains sequenced from a single sample in a study of tumor-infiltrating lymphocytes in primary liver carcinoma. A primer in the constant region served to generate TCR beta cDNA from roughly 450 ng of total RNA. Generation of the TCR beta libraries relied on three nested multiplex PCR rounds using slightly modified ARM-PCR. TRBV1-TRBV30 forward primers paired with a C-beta reverse primer were used in the first two PCR rounds, which ran approximately 10 cycles each. TCRdb itself ran the multiplex PCR reads through MiXCR, one entry per CDR3 protein. The sample records about 99,000 distinct CDR3 sequences, 69% being singletons. Starting material for RNA and DNA co-extraction consisted of roughly 20-34 mg of unsorted bulk tissue. The sample was liver tumor tissue from sampling region 5. Subset: tumor region T5, tumor centre. These receptors were collected from a woman in her sixties or seventies with primary liver carcinoma and hepatitis B virus infection.

Concerning this clonotype: A much larger clonotype is one base distant, so this may be a read error. The chain joins TRBV5-1 to TRBJ2-1; TRBD1 matches at 9 bases. CDR1 SGHRS and CDR2 YFSETQ come from the germline V gene. The CDR3 extends over 15 amino acids. The CDR3: CASSLGQGDRNEHFF. The CDR3, as DNA: TGCGCCAGCAGCTTGGGACAGGGGGATCGCAATGAGCACTTCTTC. Full variable domain (rest looked up from reference TRBV5-1 and TRBJ2-1): KAGVTQTPRYLIKTRGQQVTLSCSPISGHRSVSWYQQTPGQGLQFLFEYFSETQRNKGNFPGRFSGRQFSNSRSEMNVSTLELGDSALYLCASSLGQGDRNEHFFGPGTRLTVL.

The CDR3 sequence: CASSLDSGTGEIYGYTF. As DNA, the CDR3 is TGTGCCAGCAGCTTAGACTCCGGGACAGGGGAAATCTATGGCTACACCTTC. This sequence joins TRBV11-2 and TRBJ1-2; TRBD1 matches at 10 bases. Germline V gene lookup returns CDR1 SGHAT and CDR2 FQNNGV. This CDR3 spans 17 amino acids. After removal of 0 bases from V and 4 bases from J, the junction contained 8 bases not matched to a gene.

Of note for this clonotype: The CDR3 does not close with the conserved phenylalanine or tryptophan, likely indicating a read error. The chain combines TRBV11-2 with TRBJ2-1; D gene unclear. The CDR3 spans 11 residues. V was cut by 3 bases and J by 9 bases, with 6 bases left in between. The germline gives CDR1 SGHAT, CDR2 FQNNGV. Here the CDR3 reads CASSLTGEQFI. The CDR3 DNA is TGTGCCAGCAGCTTGACCGGTGAGCAGTTCATC.

This clonotype was picked up many times. V usage is TRBV7-9 and J usage is TRBJ1-5; D not certain. V lost 1 base to trimming and J lost 9 bases, with 10 bases between them. CDR1 is SEHNR and CDR2 is FQNEAQ in the germline V gene (reference sequence). The CDR3 runs 13 residues. CDR3 bases: TGTGCCAGCAGCTTAGATGTAAACCTGCCCCAGCATTTT. Protein sequence: CASSLDVNLPQHF.

This clonotype has at least ten counts. The chain couples TRBV6-5 to TRBJ2-2; 10 positions agree with TRBD1. The V and J ends lost 7 bases and 8 bases, in that order; junction bases with no gene match: 7. The CDR3 totals 14 residues. Germline-derived CDR1 and CDR2 are MNHEY and SVGAGI. The CDR3 loop is CASMGQGLTGELFF. CDR3 nucleotide sequence: TGTGCCAGCATGGGACAGGGGTTAACTGGGGAGCTGTTTTTT.

This clonotype was detected many times. This chain uses TRBV28 with TRBJ1-5; D is ambiguous. V dropped 3 bases and J dropped 6 bases, with 6 bases sitting between them. This CDR3 is 12 amino acids long. The germline CDR1 and CDR2 sequences are MDHEN and SYDVKM. The CDR3 reads CASSLWGQPQHF. The CDR3 region has the DNA TGTGCCAGCAGTTTGTGGGGTCAGCCCCAGCATTTT.

This clonotype ranks as medium-sized. V usage is TRBV11-1 and J usage is TRBJ2-7, with D possibly being TRBD2 (6 bases). V was clipped by 4 bases and J by 2 bases, with 15 bases between them. The CDR3 has 15 amino acids. CDR1 is SGHAT and CDR2 is FQDESV in the germline V gene (reference sequence). Written as DNA, the CDR3 is TGTGCCAGCAGCTGGGGCGGGACGAGGACCTACGAGCAGTACTTC. Protein sequence: CASSWGGTRTYEQYF.

Note on this clonotype: Compared with germline, one end of the junction differs, possibly owing to a read error. The V and J genes are TRBV4-2 and TRBJ2-2; tentatively, D is TRBD2 (6 bases). CDR1 LGHNA and CDR2 YNFKEQ come from the germline V gene. The CDR3 consists of 15 residues. The CDR3 DNA is TGTGCCAGTAGCCCCCGACTAGACCCGGTCGGGAAGCTGTTTTTT. Protein product: CASSPRLDPVGKLFF.

This clonotype has a handful of counts. V usage is TRBV25-1 and J usage is TRBJ2-5; no reliable D call. CDR3 length: 14 amino acids. The germline CDR1 and CDR2 sequences are MGHDK and SYGVNS. V was cut by 2 bases and J by 1 base, with 8 bases left in between. Here the CDR3 DNA reads TGTGCCAGCAGTGAAGGCAACGGCCAAGAGACCCAGTACTTC. Protein: CASSEGNGQETQYF.